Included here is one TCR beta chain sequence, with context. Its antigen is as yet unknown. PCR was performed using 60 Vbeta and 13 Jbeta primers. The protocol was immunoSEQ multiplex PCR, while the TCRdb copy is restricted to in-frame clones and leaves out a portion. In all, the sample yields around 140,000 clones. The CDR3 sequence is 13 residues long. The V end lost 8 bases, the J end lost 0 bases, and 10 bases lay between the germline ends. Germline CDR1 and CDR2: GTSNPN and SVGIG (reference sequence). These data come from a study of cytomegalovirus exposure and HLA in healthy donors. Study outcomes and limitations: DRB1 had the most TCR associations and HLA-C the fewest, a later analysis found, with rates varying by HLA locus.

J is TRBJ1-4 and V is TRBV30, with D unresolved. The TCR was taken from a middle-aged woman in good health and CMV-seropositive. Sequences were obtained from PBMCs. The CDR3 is CAGNRATNEKLFF. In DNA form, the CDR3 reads TGTGCCGGAAACCGGGCAACTAATGAAAAACTGTTTTTT.